The rows below give T cell receptor beta chains drawn from one sample of a study of monozygotic twins with inflammatory bowel disease. TCRdb processed the 5' RACE reads again and assigns one entry to each CDR3 protein, with no DNA. This sample's clone table lists around 450,000 distinct CDR3 sequences. The sample was blood. The receptors derive from a human donor with ulcerative colitis or Crohn's disease, or a healthy co-twin of an affected twin (not recorded which). CDR3s include the opening cysteine and the closing phenylalanine or tryptophan.

J	V	CDR3
TRBJ1-4	TRBV20-1	CSARAGGPEKLFF
TRBJ1-1	TRBV5-1	CASSRGYTEAFF
TRBJ1-1	TRBV14	CASSKGAERTTEAFF
TRBJ1-6	TRBV5-1	CASSLLTGSDSPLHF
TRBJ2-7	TRBV5-1	CASSLDRRDEQYF
TRBJ2-1	TRBV2	CASSEIREAHYNEQFF
TRBJ2-2	TRBV5-7	CASGTCATGELFF
TRBJ2-7	TRBV28	CASGRSPYEQYF
TRBJ2-6	TRBV28	CASSLVWDRPTSGANVLTF
TRBJ2-7	TRBV5-1	CASSYMAGSYEQYF
TRBJ2-5	TRBV11-2	CASSLDSGGAYQETQYF
TRBJ1-1	TRBV15	CATSRDQGTEAFF
TRBJ2-2	TRBV4-1	CASSQGDRRAGELFF
TRBJ2-1	TRBV4-1	CASSQDRGGQNEQFF
TRBJ2-5	TRBV20-1	CSASPPGLAGQETQYF
TRBJ2-3	TRBV5-4	CASSRDQASTDTQYF
TRBJ1-1	TRBV9	CASSAGAGNTEAFF
TRBJ1-4	TRBV7-9	CASSLSYRGGDEKLFF
TRBJ2-2	TRBV12-3/TRBV12-4	CASRPPGPGSTGELFF
TRBJ1-5	TRBV5-1	CASSPGTADQPQHF
TRBJ1-1	TRBV5-1	CASSLAGQGLSRMNTEAFF
TRBJ2-2	TRBV5-1	CASSLEDSGGELFF
TRBJ1-3	TRBV5-1	CASSLGEQFQFLSGNTIYF
TRBJ1-4	TRBV7-3	CASSLIWGLETNEKLFF
TRBJ2-7	TRBV7-2	CASSLGPGASFSYEQYF
TRBJ1-2	TRBV19	CASTGAPNYGYTF
TRBJ2-6	TRBV4-3	CASSQDLYSGANVLTF
TRBJ2-7	TRBV12-5	CASGLVGALNPYEQYF
TRBJ1-2	TRBV24-1	CATSDLYPLPGQRGYGYTF
TRBJ2-3	TRBV12-3/TRBV12-4	CASSLTSDYTDTQYF
TRBJ2-3	TRBV6-2/TRBV6-3	CASTLAGGPDTQYF
TRBJ2-1	TRBV12-3/TRBV12-4	CASRSRDEQFF
TRBJ1-1	TRBV12-3/TRBV12-4	CASRLAGTPGAFF
TRBJ2-6	TRBV7-2	CASSLTPRGGANVLTF
TRBJ2-1	TRBV12-3/TRBV12-4	CASSLTGGHEQFF
TRBJ1-1	TRBV5-5	CASSLWDRGTEAFF
TRBJ1-5	TRBV7-8	CASSLVHQPQHF
TRBJ2-1	TRBV5-1	CASFSGSPNYNEQFF
TRBJ2-5	TRBV20-1	CSAKVAGRETQYF
TRBJ2-7	TRBV27	CASSPPGLAGVEQYF
TRBJ1-3	TRBV18	CASSATESSGNTIYF
TRBJ2-7	TRBV5-1	CASSILAGEAYEQYF
TRBJ2-4	TRBV20-1	CSAHTSEAAKNIQYF
TRBJ2-3	TRBV5-1	CASSLTLAGGYTQYF
TRBJ2-7	TRBV7-2	CASSPKRENSYEQYF